A selection of T cell receptor beta chains follows, all from one sample in a study of cytomegalovirus exposure and HLA in healthy donors. The table came from immunoSEQ multiplex PCR; TCRdb's copy has only in-frame clones and leaves some out. The sample holds 150,000 to 200,000 clones, 82% seen once. Sequencing was carried out using PBMCs. The receptors come from a girl aged 2-10 years in good health and CMV-seropositive. Each CDR3 is given with its conserved first and last residue. Each record gives: CDR3 protein, CDR3 DNA, V gene, D gene, clone size, J gene. The D gene is left open where the match is weak. The listing skips clone size in some rows; elsewhere it reads once, few, many or a size class.

CASSSRSSGRVGETQYF | TGTGCCAGCAGCTCCAGGAGTAGCGGGAGGGTGGGGGAGACCCAGTACTTC | TRBV13 | TRBD2 | - | TRBJ2-5
CAISPARFPNTGELFF | TGTGCCATCTCCCCGGCGCGGTTCCCGAACACCGGGGAGCTGTTTTTT | TRBV19 | - | - | TRBJ2-2
CSVAEGAVRAFF | TGCAGCGTTGCGGAGGGGGCAGTCCGAGCTTTCTTT | TRBV29-1 | TRBD1 | - | TRBJ1-1
CASSLRPSGQVYTGELFF | TGTGCTAGCAGCTTACGACCGTCCGGACAGGTTTACACCGGGGAGCTGTTTTTT | TRBV7-7 | TRBD1 | - | TRBJ2-2
CASSEGTSNADTQYF | TGTGCCAGCAGTGAGGGGACTAGTAATGCAGATACGCAGTATTTT | TRBV2 | TRBD2 | - | TRBJ2-3
CASSVGGTSVYEQYF | TGTGCCAGCAGCGTAGGGGGGACTAGCGTCTACGAGCAGTACTTC | TRBV9 | TRBD2 | - | TRBJ2-7
CASSLSGTGEQYF | TGTGCCAGCAGTTTAAGCGGTACGGGGGAGCAGTACTTC | TRBV27 | - | - | TRBJ2-7
CASSFSGTGTGELFF | TGTGCCAGCAGTTTCAGCGGGACGGGCACCGGGGAGCTGTTTTTT | TRBV27 | TRBD2 | - | TRBJ2-2
CATRIDRRRQPQHF | TGTGCCACCAGAATAGACAGGCGGCGTCAGCCCCAGCATTTT | TRBV6-5 | - | - | TRBJ1-5
CAWSPDRNPRNYGYTF | TGTGCCTGGAGTCCGGACAGGAACCCCCGAAACTATGGCTACACCTTC | TRBV30 | TRBD1 | once | TRBJ1-2
CSVEDLVSGAGGYTF | TGCAGCGTTGAAGATCTAGTGTCAGGGGCGGGTGGCTACACCTTC | TRBV29-1 | - | - | TRBJ1-2
CASSLVAPQPHTGGVNTEAFF | TGCGCCAGCAGCTTGGTCGCCCCCCAGCCCCATACAGGGGGTGTGAACACTGAAGCTTTCTTT | TRBV5-1 | TRBD1 | - | TRBJ1-1
CASSSLHPGTGATKRYGYTF | TGTGCCAGCAGCTCGTTGCACCCGGGGACAGGGGCAACTAAGCGGTATGGCTACACCTTC | TRBV28 | TRBD1 | - | TRBJ1-2
CASSMRDRPNQPQHF | TGTGCCAGTAGTATGAGGGACAGGCCCAATCAGCCCCAGCATTTT | TRBV19 | TRBD1 | - | TRBJ1-5
CASSYPEDEQFF | TGTGCCAGTAGTTACCCAGAGGATGAGCAGTTCTTC | TRBV19 | - | - | TRBJ2-1
CAWSGRAGKEQFF | TGTGCCTGGAGTGGTAGAGCAGGGAAAGAGCAGTTCTTC | TRBV30 | - | - | TRBJ2-1
CASSYREYRGTGTIYF | TGTGCCAGCAGTTACAGGGAGTACAGGGGGACTGGCACCATATATTTT | TRBV6-6 | TRBD1 | - | TRBJ1-3
CASSLVGSGTYEQYF | TGTGCCAGCAGCTTAGTCGGTAGCGGGACCTACGAGCAGTACTTC | TRBV7-2 | TRBD2 | - | TRBJ2-7
CASSIIRAGGYEQYF | TGTGCCAGTAGTATTATAAGAGCGGGAGGCTACGAGCAGTACTTC | TRBV19 | TRBD2 | - | TRBJ2-7
CASSSIEGYF | TGTGCCAGCAGTTCTATCGAGGGGTACTTC | TRBV27 | - | - | TRBJ2-7
CASSIDGTGSAQGYTF | TGTGCCAGCTCAATCGACGGGACAGGGTCGGCGCAGGGCTACACCTTC | TRBV18 | TRBD1 | - | TRBJ1-2
CASSQRTGGTEAFF | TGCGCCAGCAGCCAGAGGACAGGGGGCACTGAAGCTTTCTTT | TRBV4-1 | TRBD1 | few | TRBJ1-1
CASSLGDIYEQYF | TGTGCCAGCAGCTTAGGGGACATTTACGAGCAGTACTTC | TRBV7-8 | - | - | TRBJ2-7
CASSLTSRETQYF | TGTGCCAGCAGCCTGACTAGCCGGGAGACCCAGTACTTC | TRBV7-9 | TRBD2 | - | TRBJ2-5
CASSSSFRRYYEQYF | TGTGCCAGCAGCTCATCATTCCGCCGCTACTACGAGCAGTACTTC | TRBV11-2 | - | - | TRBJ2-7
CASSESASGSFYEQYF | TGTGCCAGCAGTGAGTCCGCTAGCGGGAGCTTCTACGAGCAGTACTTC | TRBV6-4 | TRBD2 | - | TRBJ2-7
CASSFSDTQYF | TGTGCCAGCTCCTTTTCCGATACGCAGTATTTT | TRBV6-5 | - | - | TRBJ2-3
CASSLASYEKLFF | TGCGCCAGCAGCTTGGCCAGTTATGAAAAACTGTTTTTT | TRBV5-1 | - | - | TRBJ1-4
CASSTLEMRTGSEQYF | TGTGCCAGCAGCACCCTCGAGATGAGGACAGGGAGCGAGCAGTACTTC | TRBV28 | TRBD1 | - | TRBJ2-7
CAISGTLAGGGNEQFF | TGTGCCATCAGTGGGACCCTAGCGGGAGGCGGGAATGAGCAGTTCTTC | TRBV10-3 | TRBD2 | - | TRBJ2-1
CASSLPLRIRSPRSEETQYF | TGTGCCAGCAGTCTACCCCTCAGGATACGGTCACCTCGTTCGGAAGAGACCCAGTACTTC | TRBV27 | - | - | TRBJ2-5
CASSPGPGTTNEKLFF | TGCGCCAGCAGCCCGGGTCCCGGGACAACTAATGAAAAACTGTTTTTT | TRBV5-1 | - | once | TRBJ1-4
CASSRTSMATGELFF | TGTGCCAGCAGTCGGACTAGCATGGCCACCGGGGAGCTGTTTTTT | TRBV6-5 | TRBD2 | - | TRBJ2-2
CASSISRGLDTQYF | TGTGCCAGTAGTATATCCAGGGGGCTAGATACGCAGTATTTT | TRBV19 | TRBD1 | - | TRBJ2-3
CASSEAVDRVGNTIYF | TGTGCCAGCAGTGAAGCTGTGGACAGGGTTGGAAACACCATATATTTT | TRBV6-1 | TRBD1 | - | TRBJ1-3
CASSQDPAGTGELFF | TGCGCCAGCAGCCAAGATCCAGCGGGCACCGGGGAGCTGTTTTTT | TRBV4-1 | - | - | TRBJ2-2
CASSLDSRDTQYF | TGTGCCAGCAGTTTGGACAGCCGAGATACGCAGTATTTT | TRBV2 | - | - | TRBJ2-3
CASSIGQGQNIQYF | TGTGCCAGTAGTATAGGACAGGGACAGAACATTCAGTACTTC | TRBV19 | TRBD1 | - | TRBJ2-4
CASSRGGVLTTEAFF | TGTGCCAGCAGTCGGGGGGGGGTGTTGACCACTGAAGCTTTCTTT | TRBV28 | - | - | TRBJ1-1
CASSQITGGANVLTF | TGTGCCAGCAGCCAGATAACAGGGGGGGCCAACGTCCTGACTTTC | TRBV14 | - | - | TRBJ2-6
CASSLYQGTMNTEAFF | TGTGCCAGCAGCTTATATCAGGGGACCATGAACACTGAAGCTTTCTTT | TRBV7-8 | - | once | TRBJ1-1
CASRDRLGNTIYF | TGTGCCAGCAGGGACAGGCTTGGAAACACCATATATTTT | TRBV28 | TRBD1 | - | TRBJ1-3
CASSSSTRRAQGVQYF | TGTGCCAGCAGCTCCAGCACCCGCAGGGCTCAAGGGGTTCAGTACTTC | TRBV28 | - | - | TRBJ2-4
CASGTGGATWSGYTF | TGTGCCAGCGGTACAGGGGGCGCGACCTGGTCTGGCTACACCTTC | TRBV6-6 | TRBD1 | - | TRBJ1-2